This T cell receptor beta chain was profiled in a study of glioma-infiltrating T cells. Whole-study findings and limits: Gliomas, especially low-grade, showed above-expected tissue-blood divergence; non-neoplastic patients showed below. Very few CDR3 sequences were shared between tissue and blood.

Points on this clonotype: The antigen is undetermined.

TCR alpha and beta CDR3 regions were amplified from RNA using iRepertoire nested multiplex PCR. For one-step reverse transcription and amplification, about 90-450 ng of tissue mRNA or PBMC total RNA was used. TCRdb reanalysed the multiplex PCR reads using MiXCR and keeps one entry per CDR3 protein. The table shows 90,000 or so distinct CDR3 sequences, with approximately 39% occurring only once. The TCR was taken from a human donor with low-grade glioma or glioblastoma, undergoing nonglioma brain surgery, or in good health (not recorded which). The sequencing sample was made of glioma tissue, nonneoplastic brain tissue, or PBMCs (not recorded which).

This chain's CDR3 is CASGPRLPGTGGSYEQYF. DNA of the CDR3: TGTGCCAGCGGTCCAAGGCTGCCTGGAACTGGCGGTTCCTACGAGCAGTACTTC. This rearrangement joins TRBV28 to TRBJ2-7; D gene ambiguous. Germline V gene lookup returns CDR1 MDHEN and CDR2 SYDVKM. V was clipped by 8 bases and J by 1 base, with 27 bases between them. The CDR3 runs 18 residues.